This T cell receptor (beta chain) derives from a study of identical twins' blood T cells. CDR3 length: 15 amino acids. Germline lookup yields CDR1 SGHDT and CDR2 YYEEEE. With 4 bases removed from V and 6 bases from J, the gap between germline ends came to 19 bases. Via MiXCR, TCRdb re-called the 5' RACE reads, giving one row per CDR3 protein. The sample lists hundreds of thousands of distinct CDR3 sequences, about 28% occurring once. This clonotype was seen more than once but under ten times. The material sequenced was PBMCs. This rearrangement joins TRBV5-6 to TRBJ1-1, with D hard to call. The clonotype originates from a woman between 18 and 49 years old in good health. The DNA of the CDR3 is TGTGCCAGCAGCAAAGTGGCACTCGGGAGCGCTGAAGCTTTCTTT. This encodes CASSKVALGSAEAFF. Combining the CDR3 with reference TRBV5-6 and TRBJ1-1 gives the whole variable domain DAGVTQSPTHLIKTRGQQVTLRCSPKSGHDTVSWYQQALGQGPQFIFQYYEEEERQRGNFPDRFSGHQFPNYSSELNVNALLLGDSALYLCASSKVALGSAEAFFGQGTRLTVV.